This TCR beta chain was identified in a study of T cell repertoires in cytomegalovirus infection. About the study: Public TCR beta signatures marked donors with CMV infection and the matching HLA. Study findings and constraints: Accumulated public TCR beta family frequency recognized individuals carrying CMV together with the relevant HLA. Across the ex vivo response, the dominant clonotypes were HLA-C-restricted CMV-specific TCR beta clonotypes.

The table lists this clonotype with a few counts. Its antigen is still unknown. The junction departs from the called germline gene at one end, perhaps through a read error. MiXCR, applied by TCRdb to the reads, yields one record per CDR3 protein. This table holds about 740,000 distinct CDR3 sequences, less than 40% found once. This sequence was found in a human donor in good health (CMV status not recorded). Some clones in this sample may be carry-over from other donors' samples. Material: PBMCs.

The CDR3 DNA is TGCGCCAGCACCCAAGGGAGGTATGGTGAGCAGTTCTTC. Protein product: CASTQGRYGEQFF. The chain uses TRBV4-1 and TRBJ2-1; TRBD2 might be the D (6 bases). CDR3 length equals 13 residues. In germline, CDR1 is MGHRA, CDR2 YSYEKL.